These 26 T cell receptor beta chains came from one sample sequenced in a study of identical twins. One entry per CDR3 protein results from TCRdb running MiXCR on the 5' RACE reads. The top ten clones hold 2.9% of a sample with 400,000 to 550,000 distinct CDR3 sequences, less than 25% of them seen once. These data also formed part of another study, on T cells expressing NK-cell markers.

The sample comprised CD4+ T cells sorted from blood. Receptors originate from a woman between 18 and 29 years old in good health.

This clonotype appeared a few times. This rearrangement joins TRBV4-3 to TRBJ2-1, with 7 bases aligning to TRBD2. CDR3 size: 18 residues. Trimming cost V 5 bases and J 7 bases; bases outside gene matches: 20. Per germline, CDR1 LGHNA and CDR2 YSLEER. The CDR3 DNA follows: TGCGCCAGCAGCTCGGCCCCCTCTAGATTCTTGCGGGGGAATGAGCAGTTCTTC. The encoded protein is CASSSAPSRFLRGNEQFF.

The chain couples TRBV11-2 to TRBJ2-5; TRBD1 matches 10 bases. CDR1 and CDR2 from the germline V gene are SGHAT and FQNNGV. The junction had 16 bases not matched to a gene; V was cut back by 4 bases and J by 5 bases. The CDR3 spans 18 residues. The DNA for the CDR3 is TGTGCCAGCAGCTCATACCCCGGCGGGACAGGGGTTAGGGAGACCCAGTACTTC. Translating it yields CASSSYPGGTGVRETQYF.

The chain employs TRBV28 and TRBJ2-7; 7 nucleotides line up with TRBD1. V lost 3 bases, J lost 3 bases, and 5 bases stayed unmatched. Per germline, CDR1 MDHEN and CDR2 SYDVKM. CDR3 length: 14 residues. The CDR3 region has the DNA TGTGCCAGCAGTTTTCGGACAGGTCTCTACGAGCAGTACTTC. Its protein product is CASSFRTGLYEQYF.

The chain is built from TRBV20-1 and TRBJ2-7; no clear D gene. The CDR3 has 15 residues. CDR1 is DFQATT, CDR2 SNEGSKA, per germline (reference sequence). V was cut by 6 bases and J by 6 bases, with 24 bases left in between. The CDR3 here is CSAKSVGWSLSEQYF. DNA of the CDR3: TGCAGTGCCAAGAGTGTGGGATGGAGCTTATCCGAGCAGTACTTC.

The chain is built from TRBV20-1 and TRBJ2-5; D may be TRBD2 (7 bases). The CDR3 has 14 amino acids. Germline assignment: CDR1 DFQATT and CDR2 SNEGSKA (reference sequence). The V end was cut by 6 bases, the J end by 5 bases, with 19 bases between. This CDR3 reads CSAGGEERGETQYF. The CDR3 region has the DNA TGCAGTGCGGGAGGGGAGGAAAGGGGGGAGACCCAGTACTTC.

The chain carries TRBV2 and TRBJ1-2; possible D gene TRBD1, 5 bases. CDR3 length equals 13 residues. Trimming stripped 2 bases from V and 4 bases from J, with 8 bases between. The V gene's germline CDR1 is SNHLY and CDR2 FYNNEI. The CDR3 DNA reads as TGTGCCAGCAGTGAAATGGGGGTCTATGGCTACACCTTC. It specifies CASSEMGVYGYTF.

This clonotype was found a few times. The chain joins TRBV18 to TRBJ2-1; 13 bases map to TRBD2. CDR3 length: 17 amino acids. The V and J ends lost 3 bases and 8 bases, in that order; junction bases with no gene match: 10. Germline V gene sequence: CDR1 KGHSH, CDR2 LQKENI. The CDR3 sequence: CASSPGLAGSEFYEQFF. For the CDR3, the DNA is TGTGCCAGCTCACCGGGACTAGCGGGAAGCGAATTTTATGAGCAGTTCTTC.

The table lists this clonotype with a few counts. The CDR3 loop is CASSFGQGETEAFF. CDR3 DNA sequence: TGTGCCAGCAGCTTCGGACAGGGAGAGACTGAAGCTTTCTTT. The chain combines TRBV13 with TRBJ1-1; 8 bases fit TRBD1. The CDR3 covers 14 residues. The V segment lost 3 bases and the J segment 5 bases; nucleotides outside the gene matches: 5. Looked up from germline, CDR1 is PRHDT and CDR2 is FYEKMQ (reference sequence).

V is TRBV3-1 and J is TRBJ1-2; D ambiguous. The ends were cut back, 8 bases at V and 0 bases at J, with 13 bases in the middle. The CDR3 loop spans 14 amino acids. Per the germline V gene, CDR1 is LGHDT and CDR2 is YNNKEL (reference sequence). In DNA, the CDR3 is TGTGCCAGCCGAGACACAGCTTCTAACTATGGCTACACCTTC. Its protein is CASRDTASNYGYTF.

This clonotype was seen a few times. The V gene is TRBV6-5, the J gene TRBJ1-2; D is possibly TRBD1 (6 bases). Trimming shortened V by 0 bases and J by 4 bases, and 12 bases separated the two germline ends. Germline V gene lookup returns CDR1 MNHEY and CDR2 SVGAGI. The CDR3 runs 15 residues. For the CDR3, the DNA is TGTGCCAGCAGTTACTCGATTAGGGGGATCTATGGCTACACCTTC. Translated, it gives CASSYSIRGIYGYTF.

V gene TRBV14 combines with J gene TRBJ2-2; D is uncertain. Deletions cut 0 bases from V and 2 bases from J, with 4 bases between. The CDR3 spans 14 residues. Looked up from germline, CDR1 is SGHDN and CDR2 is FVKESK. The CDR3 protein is CASSQDINTGELFF. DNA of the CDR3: TGTGCCAGCAGCCAAGATATCAACACCGGGGAGCTGTTTTTT.

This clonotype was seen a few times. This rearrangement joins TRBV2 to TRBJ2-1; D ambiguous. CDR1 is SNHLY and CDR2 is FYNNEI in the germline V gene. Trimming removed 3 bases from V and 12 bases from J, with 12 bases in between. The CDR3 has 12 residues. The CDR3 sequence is CASSEYRSWQFF. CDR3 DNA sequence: TGTGCCAGCAGTGAGTATCGGAGTTGGCAGTTCTTC.

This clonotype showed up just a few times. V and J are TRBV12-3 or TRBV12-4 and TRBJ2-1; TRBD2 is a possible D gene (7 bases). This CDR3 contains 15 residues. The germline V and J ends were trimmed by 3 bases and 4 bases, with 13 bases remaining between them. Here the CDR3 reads CASSLEGGRYNEQFF. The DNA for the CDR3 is TGTGCCAGCAGTTTGGAGGGGGGGCGATACAATGAGCAGTTCTTC.

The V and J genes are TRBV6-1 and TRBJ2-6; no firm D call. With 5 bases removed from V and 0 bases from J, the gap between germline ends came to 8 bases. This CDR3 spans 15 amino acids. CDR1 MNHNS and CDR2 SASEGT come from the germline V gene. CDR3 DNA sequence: TGTGCCAGCAGTAGGGCTGACTCTGGGGCCAACGTCCTGACTTTC. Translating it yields CASSRADSGANVLTF.

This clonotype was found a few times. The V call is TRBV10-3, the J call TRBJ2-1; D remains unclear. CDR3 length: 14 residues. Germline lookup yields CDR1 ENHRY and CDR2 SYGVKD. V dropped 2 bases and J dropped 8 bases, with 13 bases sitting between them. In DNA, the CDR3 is TGTGCCATCAGTGAGACCCAACAAATCGATGAGCAGTTCTTC. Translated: CAISETQQIDEQFF.

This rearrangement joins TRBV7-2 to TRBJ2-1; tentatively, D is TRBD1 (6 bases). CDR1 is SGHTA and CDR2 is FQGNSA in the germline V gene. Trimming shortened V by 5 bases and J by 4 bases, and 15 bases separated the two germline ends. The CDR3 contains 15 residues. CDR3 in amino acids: CASSLRDTPYNEQFF. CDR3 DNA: TGTGCCAGCAGCCTACGGGACACCCCTTACAATGAGCAGTTCTTC. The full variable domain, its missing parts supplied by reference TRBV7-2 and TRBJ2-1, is GAGVSQSPSNKVTEKGKDVELRCDPISGHTALYWYRQSLGQGLEFLIYFQGNSAPDKSGLPSDRFSAERTGGSVSTLTIQRTQQEDSAVYLCASSLRDTPYNEQFFGPGTRLTVL.

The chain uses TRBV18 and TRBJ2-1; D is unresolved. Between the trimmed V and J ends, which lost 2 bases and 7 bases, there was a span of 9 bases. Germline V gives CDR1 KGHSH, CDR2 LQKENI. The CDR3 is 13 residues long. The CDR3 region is CASSPGVVNEQFF. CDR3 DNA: TGTGCCAGCTCACCAGGGGTAGTGAATGAGCAGTTCTTC.

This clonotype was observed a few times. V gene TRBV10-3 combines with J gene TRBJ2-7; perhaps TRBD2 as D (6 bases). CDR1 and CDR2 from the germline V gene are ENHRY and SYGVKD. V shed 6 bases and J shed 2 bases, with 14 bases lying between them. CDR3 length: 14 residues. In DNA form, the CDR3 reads TGTGCCATCAGGGCCGGGACTTTTACCTACGAGCAGTACTTC. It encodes CAIRAGTFTYEQYF.

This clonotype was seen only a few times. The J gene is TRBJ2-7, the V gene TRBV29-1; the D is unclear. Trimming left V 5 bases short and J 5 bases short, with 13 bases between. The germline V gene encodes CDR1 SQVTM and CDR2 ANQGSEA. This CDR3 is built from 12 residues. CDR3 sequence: CSVLEYSDEQYF. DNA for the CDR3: TGCAGCGTTCTTGAGTACTCGGACGAGCAGTACTTC.

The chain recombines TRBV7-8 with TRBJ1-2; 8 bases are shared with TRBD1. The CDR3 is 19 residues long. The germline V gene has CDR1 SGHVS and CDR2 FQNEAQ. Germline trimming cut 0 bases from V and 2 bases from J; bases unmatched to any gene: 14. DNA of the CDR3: TGTGCCAGCAGCTTAGCAGTACCCTGGGACAGGCGATTAAACTATGGCTACACCTTC. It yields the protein CASSLAVPWDRRLNYGYTF. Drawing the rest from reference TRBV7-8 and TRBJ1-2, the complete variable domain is GAGVSQSPRYKVAKRGQDVALRCDPISGHVSLFWYQQALGQGPEFLTYFQNEAQLDKSGLPSDRFFAERPEGSVSTLKIQRTQQEDSAVYLCASSLAVPWDRRLNYGYTFGSGTRLTVV.

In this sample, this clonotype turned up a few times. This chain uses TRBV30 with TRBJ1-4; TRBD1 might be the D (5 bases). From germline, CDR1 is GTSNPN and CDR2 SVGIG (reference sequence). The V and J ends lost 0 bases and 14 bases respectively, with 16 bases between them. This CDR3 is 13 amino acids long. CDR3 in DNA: TGTGCCTGGAGTGTTGCGTTCGGGGGGATGCTGTTTTTT. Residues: CAWSVAFGGMLFF.

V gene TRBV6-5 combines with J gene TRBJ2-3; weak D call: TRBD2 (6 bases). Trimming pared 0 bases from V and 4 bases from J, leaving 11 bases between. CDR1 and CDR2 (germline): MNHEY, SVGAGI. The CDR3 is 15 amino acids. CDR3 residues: CASSYSAEGPDTQYF. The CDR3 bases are TGTGCCAGCAGTTACTCGGCGGAGGGGCCAGATACGCAGTATTTT.

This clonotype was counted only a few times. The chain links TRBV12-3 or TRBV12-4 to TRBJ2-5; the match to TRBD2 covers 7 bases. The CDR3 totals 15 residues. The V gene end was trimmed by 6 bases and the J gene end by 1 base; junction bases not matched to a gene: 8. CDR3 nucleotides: TGTGCCAGCAGCCCCCTTGGGGGGGTCCAAGAGACCCAGTACTTC. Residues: CASSPLGGVQETQYF.

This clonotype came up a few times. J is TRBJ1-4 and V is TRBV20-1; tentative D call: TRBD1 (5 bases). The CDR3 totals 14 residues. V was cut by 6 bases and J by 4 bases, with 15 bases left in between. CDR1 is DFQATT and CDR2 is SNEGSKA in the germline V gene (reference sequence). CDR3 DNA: TGCAGTGCCACTGGGGGGGATGGTAATGAAAAACTGTTTTTT. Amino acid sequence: CSATGGDGNEKLFF.

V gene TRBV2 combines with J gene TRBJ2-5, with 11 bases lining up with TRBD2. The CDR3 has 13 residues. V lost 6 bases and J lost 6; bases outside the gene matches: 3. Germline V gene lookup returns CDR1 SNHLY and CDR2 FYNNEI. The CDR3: CASSTSGRQTQYF. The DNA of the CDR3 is TGTGCCAGCAGCACTAGCGGGAGACAGACCCAGTACTTC.

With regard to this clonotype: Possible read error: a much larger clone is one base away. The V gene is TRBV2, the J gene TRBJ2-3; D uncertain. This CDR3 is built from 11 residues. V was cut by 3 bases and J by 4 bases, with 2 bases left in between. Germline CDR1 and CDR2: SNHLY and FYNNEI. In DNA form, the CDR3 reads TGTGCCAGCAGTGACTCAGATACGCAGTATTTT. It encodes CASSDSDTQYF.